Below are 15 T cell receptor beta chains sequenced from a single sample in a study of glioma-infiltrating T cells. Amplification of TCR alpha and beta CDR3 regions from RNA used iRepertoire nested multiplex PCR. TCRdb called the multiplex PCR reads again in MiXCR, with one record for every CDR3 protein. The top ten clones hold roughly 20% of a sample with around 140,000 distinct CDR3 sequences, approximately 40% of them seen once. The sequenced material came from glioma tissue, nonneoplastic brain tissue, or PBMCs (not recorded which). The receptor source for this set is a human donor with low-grade glioma or glioblastoma, undergoing nonglioma brain surgery, or in good health (not recorded which).

This clonotype was observed a few times. The rearrangement joins TRBV2 to TRBJ2-7; D gene ambiguous. The CDR3 is made up of 13 amino acids. From germline, CDR1 is SNHLY and CDR2 FYNNEI. Trimming removed 0 bases from V and 2 bases from J, with 5 bases in between. The CDR3 protein is CASSEAHPYEQYF. The CDR3 DNA is TGTGCCAGCAGTGAAGCCCACCCCTACGAGCAGTACTTC.

V is TRBV7-2 and J is TRBJ1-2, with 8 nucleotides matching TRBD1. This CDR3 spans 13 amino acids. CDR1 and CDR2 from the germline V gene are SGHTA and FQGNSA. V was clipped by 3 bases and J by 4 bases; unmatched bases: 1. Written as DNA, the CDR3 is TGTGCCAGCAGCTTCACAGGGGGCTATGGCTACACCTTC. Translated, it gives CASSFTGGYGYTF.

V and J are TRBV6-1 and TRBJ2-1; 9 nucleotides match TRBD1. Trimming cost V 4 bases and J 7 bases; bases outside gene matches: 5. Germline CDR1 and CDR2: MNHNS and SASEGT. This CDR3 contains 14 residues. CDR3 in DNA: TGTGCCAGCAGTGGGACAGGGGATGGGAATGAGCAGTTCTTC. Encoded protein: CASSGTGDGNEQFF.

This clonotype turned up a few times. This chain links TRBV20-1 with TRBJ2-5; 8 bases align to TRBD2. Germline V gives CDR1 DFQATT, CDR2 SNEGSKA (reference sequence). This CDR3 comprises 13 residues. V lost 4 bases and J lost 2; bases outside the gene matches: 3. CDR3 sequence: CSATTSGQETQYF. The DNA for the CDR3 is TGCAGTGCTACTACTAGCGGACAAGAGACCCAGTACTTC.

This clonotype was seen a handful of times. The J gene is TRBJ2-1, the V gene TRBV20-1, with D tentatively TRBD1 (6 bases). This CDR3 contains 16 residues. Germline CDR1 DFQATT, CDR2 SNEGSKA (reference sequence). Trimming left V 4 bases short and J 8 bases short, with 24 bases between. The CDR3 protein is CSAIRPYHRTVDEQFF. CDR3 bases: TGCAGTGCTATAAGGCCCTACCATAGGACAGTCGATGAGCAGTTCTTC.

This clonotype was seen a handful of times. The chain carries TRBV6-1 and TRBJ2-7; D may correspond to TRBD1 or TRBD2 (5 bases each). CDR1 is MNHNS and CDR2 is SASEGT in the germline V gene. This CDR3 comprises 12 residues. The germline V and J ends were trimmed by 10 bases and 2 bases, with 12 bases remaining between them. The CDR3 spells CATGASTYEQYF. The CDR3 DNA follows: TGTGCCACCGGGGCCTCCACCTACGAGCAGTACTTC.

In this sample, this clonotype turned up a few times. The chain carries TRBV4-1 and TRBJ2-1; D is perhaps TRBD2 (5 bases). Germline values: CDR1 MGHRA, CDR2 YSYEKL. This CDR3 spans 14 amino acids. V lost 0 bases, J lost 9 bases, and 12 bases lay in between. CDR3 sequence: CASSQEFGVSEQFF. DNA for the CDR3: TGCGCCAGCAGCCAAGAGTTCGGGGTGAGTGAGCAGTTCTTC.

This clonotype turned up a few times. This chain joins TRBV7-9 and TRBJ2-3; D gene ambiguous. V was cut by 6 bases and J by 2 bases, with 9 bases left in between. Looked up from germline, CDR1 is SEHNR and CDR2 is FQNEAQ (reference sequence). The CDR3 is made up of 13 amino acids. The CDR3 loop reads CASRKGSTDTQYF. The CDR3 DNA sequence: TGTGCCAGCAGAAAGGGATCCACAGATACGCAGTATTTT. Looking up the rest from reference TRBV7-9 and TRBJ2-3 gives the full variable domain: DTGVSQNPRHKITKRGQNVTFRCDPISEHNRLYWYRQTLGQGPEFLTYFQNEAQLEKSRLLSDRFSAERPKGSFSTLEIQRTEQGDSAMYLCASRKGSTDTQYFGPGTRLTVL.

This chain connects TRBV6-1 to TRBJ2-3; TRBD2 aligns across 9 bases. This CDR3 is built from 16 residues. Germline trimming cut 2 bases from V and 4 bases from J; bases unmatched to any gene: 7. Germline values: CDR1 MNHNS, CDR2 SASEGT. The CDR3 nucleotides are TGTGCCAGCAGTGAAATGGGCGGGGGGGGCCCAGATACGCAGTATTTT. Encoded protein: CASSEMGGGGPDTQYF.

V is TRBV27 and J is TRBJ1-2; D remains unclear. V was shortened by 3 bases and J by 2 bases, with 7 bases between the two germline ends. CDR1 is MNHEY and CDR2 is SMNVEV in the germline V gene (reference sequence). The CDR3 runs to 13 residues. DNA of the CDR3: TGTGCCAGCAGTTTTCAGATGAACTATGGCTACACCTTC. This sequence encodes CASSFQMNYGYTF.

This clonotype was found a few times. CDR3 nucleotides: TGTGCCAGCAGTGAACCGGACGGGAACTATGGCTACACCTTC. It is translated as CASSEPDGNYGYTF. The chain carries TRBV25-1 and TRBJ1-2, with no clear D. The V and J ends lost 2 bases and 2 bases respectively, with 9 bases between them. CDR3 length: 14 amino acids. Germline V gene data show CDR1 as MGHDK and CDR2 as SYGVNS.

CDR3 loop: CASSLGGGNSPLHF. The CDR3 coding sequence is TGTGCCAGCAGTTTAGGTGGGGGAAATTCACCCCTCCACTTT. This chain links TRBV12-3 or TRBV12-4 with TRBJ1-6, with a possible D match to TRBD1 (5 bases). The ends were cut back, 1 base at V and 7 bases at J, with 8 bases in the middle. This CDR3 comprises 14 residues.

V usage is TRBV4-1 and J usage is TRBJ2-2, with a tentative D call TRBD1 (5 bases). Germline CDR1 and CDR2: MGHRA and YSYEKL. The germline V and J ends were trimmed by 0 bases and 6 bases, with 8 bases remaining between them. The CDR3 totals 14 residues. In nucleotides, the CDR3 is TGCGCCAGCAGCCAAGACTGGACATCCGGGGAGCTGTTTTTT. Translation: CASSQDWTSGELFF.

This clonotype was seen more than once but under ten times. The CDR3 DNA reads TGTGCCACCACCCCGACTAGCCCTAACAATGAGCAGTTCTTC. It codes for CATTPTSPNNEQFF. The chain carries TRBV15 and TRBJ2-1; 7 nucleotides match TRBD2. The CDR3 is 14 amino acids. CDR1 is LNHNV, CDR2 YYDKDF, per germline (reference sequence). The ends lost 7 bases at V and 5 bases at J; junction bases unmatched: 8. Supplemented by reference TRBV15 and TRBJ2-1, the full variable domain reads DAMVIQNPRYQVTQFGKPVTLSCSQTLNHNVMYWYQQKSSQAPKLLFHYYDKDFNNEADTPDNFQSRRPNTSFCFLDIRSPGLGDTAMYLCATTPTSPNNEQFFGPGTRLTVL.

This clonotype has only a few counts. The chain carries TRBV20-1 and TRBJ2-7; 8 bases map to TRBD1. The CDR3 spans 14 residues. V gave up 4 bases and J gave up 4 bases; unmatched junction bases: 9. In germline, CDR1 is DFQATT, CDR2 SNEGSKA (reference sequence). For the CDR3, the DNA is TGCAGTGCTACCCCCGACAGGGGCAGGTACGAGCAGTACTTC. Translation gives CSATPDRGRYEQYF.